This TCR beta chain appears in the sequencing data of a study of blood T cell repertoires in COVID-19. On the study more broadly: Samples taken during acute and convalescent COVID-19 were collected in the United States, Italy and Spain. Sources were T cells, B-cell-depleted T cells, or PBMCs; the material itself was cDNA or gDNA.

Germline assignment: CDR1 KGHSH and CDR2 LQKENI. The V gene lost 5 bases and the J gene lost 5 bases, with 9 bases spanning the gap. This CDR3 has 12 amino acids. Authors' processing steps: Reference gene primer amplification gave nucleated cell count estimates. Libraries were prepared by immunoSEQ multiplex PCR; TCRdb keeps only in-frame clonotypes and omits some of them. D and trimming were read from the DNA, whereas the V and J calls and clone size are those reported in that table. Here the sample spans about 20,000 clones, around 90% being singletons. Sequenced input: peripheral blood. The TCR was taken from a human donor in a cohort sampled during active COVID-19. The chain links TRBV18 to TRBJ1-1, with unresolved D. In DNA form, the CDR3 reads TGTGCCAGCTCAAATGACGGGACTGAAGCTTTCTTT. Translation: CASSNDGTEAFF.